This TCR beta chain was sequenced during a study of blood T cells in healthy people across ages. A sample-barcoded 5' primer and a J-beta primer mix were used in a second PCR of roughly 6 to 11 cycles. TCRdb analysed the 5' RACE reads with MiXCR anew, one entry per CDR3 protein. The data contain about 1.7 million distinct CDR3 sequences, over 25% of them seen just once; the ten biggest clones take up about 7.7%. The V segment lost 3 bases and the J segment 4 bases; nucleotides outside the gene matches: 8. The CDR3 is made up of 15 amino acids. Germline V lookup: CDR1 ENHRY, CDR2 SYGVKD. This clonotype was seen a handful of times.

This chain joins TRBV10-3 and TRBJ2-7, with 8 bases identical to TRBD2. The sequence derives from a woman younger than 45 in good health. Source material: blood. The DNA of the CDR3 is TGTGCCATCAGTGACCCGAGCGGGAGCGCGTACGAGCAGTACTTC. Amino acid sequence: CAISDPSGSAYEQYF.